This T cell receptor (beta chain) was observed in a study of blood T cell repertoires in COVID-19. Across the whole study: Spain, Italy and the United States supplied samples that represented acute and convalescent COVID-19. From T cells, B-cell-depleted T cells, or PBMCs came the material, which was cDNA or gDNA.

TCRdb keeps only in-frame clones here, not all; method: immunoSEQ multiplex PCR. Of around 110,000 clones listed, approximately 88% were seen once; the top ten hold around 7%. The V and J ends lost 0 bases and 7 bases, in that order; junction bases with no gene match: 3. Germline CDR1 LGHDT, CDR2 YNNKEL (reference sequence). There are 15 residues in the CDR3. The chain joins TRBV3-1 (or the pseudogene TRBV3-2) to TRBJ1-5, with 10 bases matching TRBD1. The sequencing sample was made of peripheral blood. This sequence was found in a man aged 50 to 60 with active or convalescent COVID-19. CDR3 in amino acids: CASSQDTTGGQPQHF. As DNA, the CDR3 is TGTGCCAGCAGCCAAGATACGACAGGGGGCCAGCCCCAGCATTTT.